These T cell receptor beta chains were read from a single sample in a study of lymphopenia after photon versus proton radiotherapy. The data were produced by immunoSEQ multiplex PCR, yet TCRdb's version contains in-frame clones alone and is incomplete. In the table there are some 70,000 clones, about 90% of which are singletons. Sequences were derived from peripheral blood, sampled from a patient treated with proton-based radiotherapy. The receptors derive from a man older than 75 with esophageal cancer. The CDR3 runs from the conserved cysteine through the conserved F or W. D genes are given only for firm matches. Not every row has a clone size; where given, it reads once, few, many or a size class.

CDR3 protein	CDR3 DNA	V gene	J gene	clone size	D gene
CASSRTGVTTEAFF	TGTGCCAGCAGCAGGACAGGGGTGACCACTGAAGCTTTCTTT	TRBV14	TRBJ1-1	NA	TRBD1
CASSTQTGELFF	TGTGCCAGTAGTACGCAAACCGGGGAGCTGTTTTTT	TRBV19	TRBJ2-2	NA	NA
CAWTVMNTEAFF	TGTGCCTGGACAGTAATGAACACTGAAGCTTTCTTT	TRBV30	TRBJ1-1	few	NA
CASSDDGSSYEQYF	TGTGCCAGCAGCGACGACGGGAGCTCCTACGAGCAGTACTTC	TRBV9	TRBJ2-7	NA	NA
CAWLPDRGNYGYTF	TGTGCCTGGCTCCCGGACAGGGGAAACTATGGCTACACCTTC	TRBV30	TRBJ1-2	NA	TRBD1
CASSRMTGGDEKLFF	TGTGCCAGCAGTCGCATGACAGGGGGGGACGAAAAACTGTTTTTT	TRBV6-5	TRBJ1-4	once	TRBD1
CASKGSYEQYF	TGTGCCAGTAAGGGTTCCTACGAGCAGTACTTC	TRBV19	TRBJ2-7	NA	NA
CASSDYFGGNEQFF	TGCGCCAGCAGTGACTACTTTGGGGGGAATGAGCAGTTCTTC	TRBV10-1	TRBJ2-1	NA	NA
CASSLDLNTEAFF	TGTGCCAGCAGCTTGGACCTGAACACTGAAGCTTTCTTT	TRBV5-6	TRBJ1-1	NA	NA
CASGSGANVLTF	TGTGCCAGCGGATCTGGGGCCAACGTCCTGACTTTC	TRBV27	TRBJ2-6	NA	NA
CASSLVGGWGYTF	TGTGCCAGCAGCTTAGTAGGGGGATGGGGCTACACCTTC	TRBV7-9	TRBJ1-2	NA	NA
CASSLGALGVNTEAFF	TGTGCCAGCAGCTTAGGCGCTTTGGGGGTGAACACTGAAGCTTTCTTT	TRBV7-9	TRBJ1-1	NA	NA
CASSVATGTGANVLTF	TGTGCCAGCAGCGTAGCTACAGGTACGGGGGCCAACGTCCTGACTTTC	TRBV9	TRBJ2-6	NA	NA
CASSQNSYEQYF	TGTGCCAGCAGTCAGAACAGCTACGAGCAGTACTTC	TRBV27	TRBJ2-7	once	NA
CAWSDGLAGDLLSYNEQFF	TGTGCCTGGAGTGACGGACTAGCGGGAGACCTTCTCTCCTACAATGAGCAGTTCTTC	TRBV30	TRBJ2-1	NA	TRBD2
CASSKRDNMNTEAFF	TGTGCCAGCAGCAAAAGGGACAATATGAACACTGAAGCTTTCTTT	TRBV7-2	TRBJ1-1	NA	NA
CSARDLDSQFF	TGCAGTGCCAGGGACCTCGACTCCCAGTTCTTC	TRBV20-1	TRBJ2-1	NA	NA
CASSGEQGGEETQYF	TGTGCCAGCAGTGGGGAGCAGGGCGGGGAAGAGACCCAGTACTTC	TRBV2	TRBJ2-5	NA	NA
CASSLGVTGGSGNTIYF	TGTGCCAGCAGCTTGGGGGTTACAGGGGGCTCTGGAAACACCATATATTTT	TRBV5-4	TRBJ1-3	NA	TRBD1
CASSQDKAGGGRAPLQETQYF	TGCGCCAGCAGCCAAGATAAAGCGGGTGGCGGGAGGGCGCCACTCCAAGAGACCCAGTACTTC	TRBV4-3	TRBJ2-5	NA	TRBD2
CASSARLAGAEEFF	TGTGCCAGCAGCGCCAGACTAGCGGGGGCAGAAGAGTTCTTC	TRBV11-2	TRBJ2-1	NA	TRBD2
CASSQATGAREQYF	TGTGCCAGCAGCCAGGCCACGGGGGCGCGGGAGCAGTACTTC	TRBV4-2	TRBJ2-7	NA	NA
CASGSSYEQYF	TGTGCCAGCGGTAGCTCCTACGAGCAGTACTTC	TRBV9	TRBJ2-7	NA	NA
CASSLAGGLITEAFF	TGTGCCAGCAGCTTAGCGGGGGGGCTGATCACTGAAGCTTTCTTT	TRBV11-1	TRBJ1-1	NA	NA
CASSSDRGDTQYF	TGTGCCAGCAGCTCCGACAGGGGGGATACGCAGTATTTT	TRBV7-2	TRBJ2-3	NA	TRBD1
CASSLRQGLRDTQYF	TGTGCCAGCAGTCTCCGACAGGGCCTAAGGGATACGCAGTATTTT	TRBV27	TRBJ2-3	NA	TRBD1
CASSLAPGQGWEQYF	TGTGCCAGCAGCTTAGCCCCGGGACAGGGGTGGGAGCAGTACTTC	TRBV14	TRBJ2-5	NA	TRBD1
CASSPGGGDTQYF	TGCGCCAGCAGCCCCGGGGGTGGCGATACGCAGTATTTT	TRBV5-1	TRBJ2-3	NA	NA
CASSPYGGKETQYF	TGTGCCAGCAGCCCCTACGGGGGTAAGGAGACCCAGTACTTC	TRBV5-4	TRBJ2-5	NA	NA